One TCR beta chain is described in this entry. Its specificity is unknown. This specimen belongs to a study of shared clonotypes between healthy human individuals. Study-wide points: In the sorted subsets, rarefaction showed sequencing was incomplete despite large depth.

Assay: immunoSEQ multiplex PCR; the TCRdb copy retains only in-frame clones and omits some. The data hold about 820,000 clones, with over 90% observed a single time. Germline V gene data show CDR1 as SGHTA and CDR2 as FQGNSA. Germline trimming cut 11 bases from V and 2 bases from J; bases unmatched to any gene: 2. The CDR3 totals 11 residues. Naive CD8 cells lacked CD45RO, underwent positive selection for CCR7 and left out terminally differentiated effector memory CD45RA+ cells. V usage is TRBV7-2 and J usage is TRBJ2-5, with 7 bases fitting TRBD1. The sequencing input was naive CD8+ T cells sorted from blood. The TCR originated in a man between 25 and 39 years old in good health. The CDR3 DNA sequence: TGTGCCGAGGGACAGCAAGAGACCCAGTACTTC. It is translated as CAEGQQETQYF.